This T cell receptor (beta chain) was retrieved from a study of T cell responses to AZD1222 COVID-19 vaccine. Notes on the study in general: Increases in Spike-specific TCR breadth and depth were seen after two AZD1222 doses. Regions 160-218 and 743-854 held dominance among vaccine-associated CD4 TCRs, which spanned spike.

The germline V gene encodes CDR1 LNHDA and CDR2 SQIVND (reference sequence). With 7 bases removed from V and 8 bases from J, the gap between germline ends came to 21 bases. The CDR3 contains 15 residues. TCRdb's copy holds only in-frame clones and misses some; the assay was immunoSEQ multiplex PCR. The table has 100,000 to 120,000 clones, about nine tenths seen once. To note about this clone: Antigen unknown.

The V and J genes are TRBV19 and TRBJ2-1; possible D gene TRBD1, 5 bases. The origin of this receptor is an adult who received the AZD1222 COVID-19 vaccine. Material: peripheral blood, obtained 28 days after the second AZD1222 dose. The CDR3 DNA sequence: TGTGCCAGTACCCCTGACAGATTTCTTAGCCATGAGCAGTTCTTC. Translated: CASTPDRFLSHEQFF.